A single sample is the source of the 5 T cell receptor beta chains below, sequenced in a study of blood T cell repertoires in COVID-19. Profiling relied on immunoSEQ multiplex PCR, and the TCRdb table lists in-frame clones only, not all of them. The table records tens of thousands of clones, nearly 95% of them present only once. Sequenced: peripheral blood. Receptors were obtained from a human donor with active COVID-19. The donor label of this sample is uncertain.

This chain uses TRBV7-8 with TRBJ1-5; maybe TRBD1 (6 bases). CDR1 and CDR2 (germline): SGHVS, FQNEAQ. There are 15 residues in the CDR3. The germline V and J ends were trimmed by 4 bases and 0 bases, with 10 bases remaining between them. This CDR3 reads CASSWTADSNQPQHF. CDR3 bases: TGTGCCAGCAGCTGGACAGCCGATAGCAATCAGCCCCAGCATTTT.

This clone was observed a single time. This rearrangement joins TRBV15 to TRBJ1-2; D is perhaps TRBD1 (6 bases). Trimming cost V 4 bases and J 6 bases, with 18 bases left between them. The CDR3 contains 15 residues. Germline V gene data show CDR1 as LNHNV and CDR2 as YYDKDF (reference sequence). The CDR3 DNA sequence: TGTGCCACCAGCAAGCCGGGACCGGGGGGCCATGGCTACACCTTC. Translated, it gives CATSKPGPGGHGYTF. The variable domain in full, with the rest retrieved from reference TRBV15 and TRBJ1-2, is DAMVIQNPRYQVTQFGKPVTLSCSQTLNHNVMYWYQQKSSQAPKLLFHYYDKDFNNEADTPDNFQSRRPNTSFCFLDIRSPGLGDTAMYLCATSKPGPGGHGYTFGSGTRLTVV.

V gene TRBV5-1 combines with J gene TRBJ1-2, with D possibly TRBD1 on 6 matching bases. Germline CDR1 SGHRS, CDR2 YFSETQ. The CDR3 totals 14 residues. The V end lost 1 base, the J end lost 5 bases, and 12 bases lay between the germline ends. In DNA, the CDR3 is TGCGCCAGCAGCTTGTTGCAGGGGTTATATGGCTACACCTTC. This codes for CASSLLQGLYGYTF.

J is TRBJ2-7 and V is TRBV28, with 7 bases that match TRBD2. The junction had 14 bases not matched to a gene; V was cut back by 7 bases and J by 11 bases. The CDR3 covers 13 residues. Per the germline V gene, CDR1 is MDHEN and CDR2 is SYDVKM. The CDR3 DNA reads as TGTGCCAGCAAGACAACTGGTGGGGGGGGAGAGTACTTC. Its translation: CASKTTGGGGEYF.

The chain carries TRBV29-1 and TRBJ2-7; tentative D call: TRBD1 (6 bases). Deletions cut 5 bases from V and 10 bases from J, with 15 bases between. CDR3 size: 11 residues. Germline V CDR1 and CDR2: SQVTM, ANQGSEA. The CDR3 DNA reads as TGCAGCGTTCCGGACAGTTTGTCACAGTACTTC. Protein: CSVPDSLSQYF.